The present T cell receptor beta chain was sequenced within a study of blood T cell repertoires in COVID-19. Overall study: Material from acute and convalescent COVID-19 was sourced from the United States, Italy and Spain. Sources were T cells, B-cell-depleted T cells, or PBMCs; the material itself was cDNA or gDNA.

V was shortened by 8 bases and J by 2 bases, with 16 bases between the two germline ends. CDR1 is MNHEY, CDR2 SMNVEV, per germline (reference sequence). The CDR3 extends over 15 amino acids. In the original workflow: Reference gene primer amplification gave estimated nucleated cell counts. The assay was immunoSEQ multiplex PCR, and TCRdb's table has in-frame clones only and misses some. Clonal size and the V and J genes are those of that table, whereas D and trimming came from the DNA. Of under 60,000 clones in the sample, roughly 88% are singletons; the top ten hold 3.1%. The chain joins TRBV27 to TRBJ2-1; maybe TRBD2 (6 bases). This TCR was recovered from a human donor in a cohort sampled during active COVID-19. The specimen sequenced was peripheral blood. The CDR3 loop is CASGRWAGTYNEQFF. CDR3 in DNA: TGTGCCAGCGGCCGGTGGGCGGGAACCTACAATGAGCAGTTCTTC.